The subject of this entry is one T cell receptor (beta chain). The antigen remains undetermined. This sample was taken from a study of T cell responses to AZD1222 COVID-19 vaccine. Study-wide points: Most donors were white British and more were female, and clonal diversity was possibly underestimated.

CDR1 and CDR2 from the germline V gene are SGHTS and YDEGEE. V was trimmed by 4 bases and J by 0 bases, leaving 11 bases between them. There are 15 residues in the CDR3. Only in-frame clones appear in the TCRdb table, and some are missing; sequencing was by immunoSEQ multiplex PCR. The profile covers approximately 110,000 clones, with 88% appearing a single time and less than 9.5% taken by the ten largest. The chain employs TRBV5-8 and TRBJ2-4, with no clear D. The sample here was peripheral blood, taken on day 0 of AZD1222 vaccination. This TCR derives from an adult in good health. CDR3 loop: CASSARLLAKNIQYF. In nucleotides, the CDR3 is TGTGCCAGCAGCGCCCGACTTCTAGCCAAAAACATTCAGTACTTC. The entire variable domain, with the rest obtained from reference TRBV5-8 and TRBJ2-4, is as follows: EAGVTQSPTHLIKTRGQQATLRCSPISGHTSVYWYQQALGLGLQFLLWYDEGEERNRGNFPPRFSGRQFPNYSSELNVNALELEDSALYLCASSARLLAKNIQYFGAGTRLSVL.